The next 25 T cell receptor beta chains were all read from a single sample in a study of T cells after posttransplantation cyclophosphamide. Libraries were prepared by immunoSEQ multiplex PCR; TCRdb keeps only in-frame clonotypes and omits some of them. The sample shows approximately 50,000 clones, 90% to 95% of them seen only once. Sequenced input: PBMCs. These receptors were taken from a woman under 40 in good health and a related stem cell transplant donor.

Only one count was recorded for this clone. This chain joins TRBV6-4 and TRBJ2-3; D possibly corresponds to TRBD1 (6 bases). The germline V gene encodes CDR1 MRHNA and CDR2 SNTAGT. The ends were cut back, 3 bases at V and 0 bases at J, with 10 bases in the middle. This CDR3 is built from 15 residues. As DNA, the CDR3 is TGTGCCAGCAGTGATGGGGGCTCTAGCACAGATACGCAGTATTTT. Translating gives CASSDGGSSTDTQYF.

The chain carries TRBV4-1 and TRBJ2-7; a weak D match, TRBD2 (5 bases). CDR3 length equals 17 residues. Germline assignment: CDR1 MGHRA and CDR2 YSYEKL. V dropped 1 base and J dropped 0 bases, with 16 bases sitting between them. CDR3 coding DNA: TGCGCCAGCAGCCAAGCTTCGTGGACTCAATACTCCTACGAGCAGTACTTC. Encoded protein: CASSQASWTQYSYEQYF.

The chain has TRBV7-9 and TRBJ1-3; D unresolved. Germline CDR1 and CDR2: SEHNR and FQNEAQ (reference sequence). This CDR3 has 13 residues. With 3 bases removed from V and 8 bases from J, the gap between germline ends came to 11 bases. The CDR3 region has the DNA TGTGCCAGCAGCTTTAGATGGGGAGACACCATATATTTT. Encoded protein: CASSFRWGDTIYF. The complete variable domain, with remaining parts taken from reference TRBV7-9 and TRBJ1-3, reads DTGVSQNPRHKITKRGQNVTFRCDPISEHNRLYWYRQTLGQGPEFLTYFQNEAQLEKSRLLSDRFSAERPKGSFSTLEIQRTEQGDSAMYLCASSFRWGDTIYFGEGSWLTVV.

This sequence joins TRBV6-5 and TRBJ1-5; D gene uncertain. Germline values: CDR1 MNHEY, CDR2 SVGAGI. The V and J ends lost 8 bases and 7 bases respectively, with 18 bases between them. The CDR3 contains 14 residues. CDR3 sequence reads: CASSYRRVGQPQHF. Here the CDR3 DNA reads TGTGCCAGCTCCTACCGGAGGGTGGGACAGCCCCAGCATTTT.

The chain recombines TRBV6-5 with TRBJ2-2; D unresolved. From germline, CDR1 is MNHEY and CDR2 SVGAGI. This CDR3 is 13 amino acids long. Trimming removed 6 bases at V and 3 bases at J, with 8 bases between. The CDR3 coding sequence is TGTGCCAGCAGAACAGCTTACACCGGGGAGCTGTTTTTT. Its translation is CASRTAYTGELFF.

The chain joins TRBV11-2 to TRBJ2-3; 12 bases line up with TRBD2. Germline V gene sequence: CDR1 SGHAT, CDR2 FQNNGV. CDR3 length: 18 amino acids. V was clipped by 1 base and J by 6 bases; unmatched bases: 11. The CDR3 coding sequence is TGTGCCAGCAGCTTAGTAGCTAGCGGGGGGGCCCCCAGTGATACGCAGTATTTT. As protein: CASSLVASGGAPSDTQYF.

CDR3 in DNA: TGTGCCTGGAGTCCCTCGGTCTATGGCTACACCTTC. Protein product: CAWSPSVYGYTF. This chain joins TRBV30 and TRBJ1-2; D is ambiguous. From germline, CDR1 is GTSNPN and CDR2 SVGIG (reference sequence). V was shortened by 2 bases and J by 4 bases, with 8 bases between the two germline ends. The CDR3 totals 12 residues.

The V and J genes are TRBV18 and TRBJ1-1; no reliable D call. The CDR3 has 14 amino acids. From germline, CDR1 is KGHSH and CDR2 LQKENI. With 0 bases removed from V and 1 base from J, the gap between germline ends came to 6 bases. The CDR3 DNA sequence: TGTGCCAGCTCACCACCTAGCCGGAACACTGAAGCTTTCTTT. Its translation is CASSPPSRNTEAFF. Full variable domain (remainder filled in from reference TRBV18 and TRBJ1-1): NAGVMQNPRHLVRRRGQEARLRCSPMKGHSHVYWYRQLPEEGLKFMVYLQKENIIDESGMPKERFSAEFPKEGPSILRIQQVVRGDSAAYFCASSPPSRNTEAFFGQGTRLTVV.

The chain couples TRBV2 to TRBJ1-5; no clear D. CDR3 size: 13 residues. In germline, CDR1 is SNHLY, CDR2 FYNNEI. With 3 bases removed from V and 7 bases from J, the gap between germline ends came to 10 bases. CDR3 residues: CASSDDVGQPQHF. The CDR3 nucleotides are TGTGCCAGCAGTGACGACGTCGGGCAGCCCCAGCATTTT.

The chain carries TRBV5-1 and TRBJ1-2; unclear D gene. The CDR3 extends over 13 amino acids. The V gene lost 0 bases and the J gene lost 8 bases, with 11 bases spanning the gap. Germline CDR1 SGHRS, CDR2 YFSETQ. The CDR3 reads CASSLGLTRGYTF. The DNA for the CDR3 is TGCGCCAGCAGCTTGGGCCTTACGCGGGGCTACACCTTC. The full variable domain, rest sourced from reference TRBV5-1 and TRBJ1-2, is KAGVTQTPRYLIKTRGQQVTLSCSPISGHRSVSWYQQTPGQGLQFLFEYFSETQRNKGNFPGRFSGRQFSNSRSEMNVSTLELGDSALYLCASSLGLTRGYTFGSGTRLTVV.

The chain joins TRBV11-2 to TRBJ2-3; D is uncertain. Germline V gene data show CDR1 as SGHAT and CDR2 as FQNNGV. The V end was cut by 1 base, the J end by 1 base, with 9 bases between. This CDR3 comprises 15 residues. CDR3 loop: CASSLAPIGTDTQYF. The CDR3 region has the DNA TGTGCCAGCAGCTTAGCTCCTATCGGCACAGATACGCAGTATTTT.

This sequence joins TRBV18 and TRBJ1-4; TRBD1 agrees at 7 bases. The CDR3 is made up of 14 amino acids. Trimming at V came to 2 bases and at J to 7 bases, leaving 4 bases not matched to a gene. Germline V gene lookup returns CDR1 KGHSH and CDR2 LQKENI. CDR3 in DNA: TGTGCCAGCTCACCAATGCGGGACAGTGAAAAACTGTTTTTT. Its protein product is CASSPMRDSEKLFF. Drawing the rest from reference TRBV18 and TRBJ1-4, the complete variable domain is NAGVMQNPRHLVRRRGQEARLRCSPMKGHSHVYWYRQLPEEGLKFMVYLQKENIIDESGMPKERFSAEFPKEGPSILRIQQVVRGDSAAYFCASSPMRDSEKLFFGSGTQLSVL.

The chain has TRBV5-6 and TRBJ2-7; D unresolved. The V gene's germline CDR1 is SGHDT and CDR2 YYEEEE. CDR3 length: 13 residues. The germline V and J ends were trimmed by 0 bases and 0 bases, with 4 bases remaining between them. CDR3 DNA: TGTGCCAGCAGCTTGGGTATCTCCTACGAGCAGTACTTC. As protein: CASSLGISYEQYF.

This sequence joins TRBV4-2 and TRBJ1-2, with D unclear. The CDR3 sequence is 14 residues long. Germline assignment: CDR1 LGHNA and CDR2 YNFKEQ. Trimming cost V 0 bases and J 8 bases, with 13 bases left between them. CDR3 coding DNA: TGTGCCAGCAGCCAAGAAGAGGATTCATGGGGCTACACCTTC. Translated, it gives CASSQEEDSWGYTF.

The chain uses TRBV5-1 and TRBJ1-6; D is uncertain. The CDR3 loop spans 15 amino acids. The germline V and J ends were trimmed by 4 bases and 9 bases, with 17 bases remaining between them. The V gene's germline CDR1 is SGHRS and CDR2 YFSETQ. The CDR3 sequence is CASSGEGRIGSPLHF. As DNA, the CDR3 is TGCGCCAGCAGCGGTGAAGGGAGAATAGGTTCACCCCTCCACTTT.

In this sample, this clone turned up once. This chain connects TRBV5-1 to TRBJ2-2; D is unclear. Trimming left V 1 base short and J 4 bases short, with 5 bases between. The germline CDR1 and CDR2 sequences are SGHRS and YFSETQ. The CDR3 extends over 13 amino acids. The chain's CDR3 is CASSLSVTGELFF. DNA of the CDR3: TGCGCCAGCAGCTTGTCGGTCACCGGGGAGCTGTTTTTT.

This chain links TRBV6-1 with TRBJ2-7, with D possibly TRBD2 on 6 matching bases. The ends were cut back, 5 bases at V and 2 bases at J, with 13 bases in the middle. This CDR3 is 14 amino acids long. The germline CDR1 and CDR2 sequences are MNHNS and SASEGT. The CDR3 is CASSPLGGPYEQYF. The CDR3 region has the DNA TGTGCCAGCAGTCCCCTGGGAGGACCCTACGAGCAGTACTTC.

V is TRBV5-8 and J is TRBJ1-1, with 8 bases fitting TRBD1. CDR1 is SGHTS, CDR2 YDEGEE, per germline. This CDR3 comprises 15 residues. Trimming took 0 bases from V and 6 from J; bases not matched to a gene: 7. CDR3: CASSLESTGGAEAFF. CDR3 nucleotide sequence: TGTGCCAGCAGCTTGGAGTCCACAGGGGGTGCTGAAGCTTTCTTT.

The rearrangement joins TRBV4-1 to TRBJ1-4, with TRBD1 matching over 11 bases. Germline V gene data show CDR1 as MGHRA and CDR2 as YSYEKL. CDR3 length equals 15 residues. J was trimmed by 5 bases and V by 2 bases; bases with no gene match: 1. The DNA for the CDR3 is TGCGCCAGCAGCCAACGGGACAGGGGGAATGAAAAACTGTTTTTT. Encoded protein: CASSQRDRGNEKLFF.

The gene calls are TRBV6-6 and TRBJ1-6; a weak D match, TRBD1 (6 bases). The CDR3 is 14 amino acids. The V gene lost 10 bases and the J gene lost 3 bases, with 13 bases spanning the gap. Germline CDR1 and CDR2: MNHNY and SVGAGI (reference sequence). The CDR3 loop reads CATNRDSYNSPLHF. CDR3 bases: TGTGCCACCAACAGGGATAGCTATAATTCACCCCTCCACTTT.

The chain has TRBV11-2 and TRBJ2-1; 10 nucleotides agree with TRBD2. J gave up 6 bases and V 5 bases, and 7 bases lay outside the gene matches. Per the germline V gene, CDR1 is SGHAT and CDR2 is FQNNGV. This CDR3 is built from 15 residues. The CDR3 nucleotides are TGTGCCAGCAGCCCCGGGACTAGCGCTAGCAATGAGCAGTTCTTC. This sequence encodes CASSPGTSASNEQFF.

This chain uses TRBV12-5 with TRBJ1-1; D unclear. Germline V gene data show CDR1 as LGHNT and CDR2 as FRNRAP. The V and J ends lost 3 bases and 3 bases respectively, with 11 bases between them. CDR3 length: 14 residues. The CDR3 region is CASGLIQEDTEAFF. The DNA for the CDR3 is TGTGCTAGTGGTTTAATTCAGGAAGACACTGAAGCTTTCTTT.

The rearrangement links TRBV6-1 to TRBJ1-1; perhaps TRBD1 as D (5 bases). This CDR3 contains 12 residues. The V end lost 7 bases, the J end lost 8 bases, and 14 bases lay between the germline ends. CDR1 is MNHNS and CDR2 is SASEGT in the germline V gene. The CDR3 protein is CASTVGDQEAFF. For the CDR3, the DNA is TGTGCCAGCACTGTAGGGGATCAGGAAGCTTTCTTT.

This chain uses TRBV15 with TRBJ2-3, with 8 positions matching TRBD2. The length of the CDR3 is 17 residues. With V trimmed by 1 base and J by 4 bases, 10 bases remained unmatched. Germline-derived CDR1 and CDR2 are LNHNV and YYDKDF (reference sequence). This CDR3 is CATSRGNHGGVSDTQYF. The CDR3 DNA reads as TGTGCCACCAGCAGAGGCAATCACGGGGGGGTTTCAGATACGCAGTATTTT. Combining the CDR3 with reference TRBV15 and TRBJ2-3 gives the whole variable domain DAMVIQNPRYQVTQFGKPVTLSCSQTLNHNVMYWYQQKSSQAPKLLFHYYDKDFNNEADTPDNFQSRRPNTSFCFLDIRSPGLGDTAMYLCATSRGNHGGVSDTQYFGPGTRLTVL.

The rearrangement uses TRBV30 and TRBJ1-1; the match to TRBD1 covers 12 bases. The trim removed 3 bases at V and 5 bases at J, leaving 4 bases unmatched. This CDR3 comprises 14 residues. Germline CDR1 GTSNPN, CDR2 SVGIG (reference sequence). The CDR3 sequence: CAWRGQGAGTEAFF. Written as DNA, the CDR3 is TGTGCCTGGAGGGGACAGGGGGCAGGGACTGAAGCTTTCTTT.